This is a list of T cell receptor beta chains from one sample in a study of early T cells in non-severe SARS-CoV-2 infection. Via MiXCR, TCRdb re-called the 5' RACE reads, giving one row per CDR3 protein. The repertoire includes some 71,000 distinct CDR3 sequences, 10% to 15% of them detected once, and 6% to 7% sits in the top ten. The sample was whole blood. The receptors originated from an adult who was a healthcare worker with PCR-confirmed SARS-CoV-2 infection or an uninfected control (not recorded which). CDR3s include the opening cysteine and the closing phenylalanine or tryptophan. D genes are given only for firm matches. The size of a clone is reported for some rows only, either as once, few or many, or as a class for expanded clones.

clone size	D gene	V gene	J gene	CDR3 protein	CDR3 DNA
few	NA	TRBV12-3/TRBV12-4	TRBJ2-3	CASSLAGEETDTQYF	TGTGCCAGCAGTTTAGCGGGGGAAGAGACAGATACGCAGTATTTT
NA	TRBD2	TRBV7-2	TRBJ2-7	CASSLGGGYYEQYF	TGTGCCAGCAGCTTAGGCGGGGGGTACTACGAGCAGTACTTC
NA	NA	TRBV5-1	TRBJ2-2	CASSLTGMVAGELFF	TGCGCCAGCAGCTTGACGGGAATGGTCGCCGGGGAGCTGTTTTTT
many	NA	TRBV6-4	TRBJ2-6	CASSRDGASGANVLTF	TGTGCCAGCAGCCGGGACGGCGCCTCTGGGGCCAACGTCCTGACTTTC
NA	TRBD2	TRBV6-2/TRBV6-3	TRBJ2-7	CASRPGGPAYEQYF	TGTGCCAGCAGGCCGGGGGGTCCCGCCTACGAGCAGTACTTC
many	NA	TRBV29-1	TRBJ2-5	CSVEDYQGRQETQYF	TGCAGCGTTGAAGATTATCAGGGTCGCCAAGAGACCCAGTACTTC
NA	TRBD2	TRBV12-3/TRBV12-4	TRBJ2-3	CASSLAGGPDTQYF	TGTGCCAGCAGTTTGGCGGGGGGCCCAGATACGCAGTATTTT
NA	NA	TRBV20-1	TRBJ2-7	CSAEHSHEQYF	TGCAGTGCCGAACATAGCCACGAGCAGTACTTC
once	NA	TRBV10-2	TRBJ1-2	CASSEQADGYTF	TGCGCCAGCAGTGAGCAGGCGGATGGCTACACCTTC
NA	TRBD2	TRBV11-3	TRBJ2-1	CASSLHLAGVYNEQFF	TGTGCCAGCAGCTTACATCTAGCGGGAGTTTACAATGAGCAGTTCTTC
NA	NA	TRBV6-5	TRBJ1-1	CASSRRQNTEAFF	TGTGCCAGCAGCCGTAGACAGAACACTGAAGCTTTCTTT
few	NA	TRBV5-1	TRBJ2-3	CASSPIGQPTDTQYF	TGCGCCAGCAGCCCAATCGGACAGCCCACAGATACGCAGTATTTT
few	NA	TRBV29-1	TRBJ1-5	CSSGKQGMRNQPQHF	TGCAGCTCCGGGAAACAGGGTATGCGCAATCAGCCCCAGCATTTT
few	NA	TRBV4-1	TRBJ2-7	CASSQAPTPDQQYF	TGCGCCAGCAGCCAAGCCCCCACGCCCGACCAGCAGTACTTC
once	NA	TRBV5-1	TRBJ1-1	CASSLVFVRRENTEAFF	TGCGCCAGCAGCTTGGTTTTCGTTAGGAGGGAGAACACTGAAGCTTTCTTT
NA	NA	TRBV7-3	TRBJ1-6	CASSFLPRGNSPLHF	TGTGCCAGCAGCTTTCTCCCGCGGGGGAATTCACCCCTCCACTTT
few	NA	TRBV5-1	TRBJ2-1	CASMGEGYNEQFF	TGCGCCAGCATGGGGGAAGGATACAATGAGCAGTTCTTC
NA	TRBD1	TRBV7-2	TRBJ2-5	CASSRDRGQRETQYF	TGTGCCAGCAGCCGAGACAGGGGGCAACGAGAGACCCAGTACTTC
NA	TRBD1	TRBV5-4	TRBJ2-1	CASSLIRQGYNEQFF	TGTGCCAGCAGCTTAATTAGACAGGGTTACAATGAGCAGTTCTTC
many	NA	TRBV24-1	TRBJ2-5	CATSEPAGKETQYF	TGTGCCACCAGTGAACCAGCCGGAAAAGAGACCCAGTACTTC
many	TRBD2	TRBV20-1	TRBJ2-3	CSPSTSGRTDTQYF	TGCAGTCCCTCGACTAGCGGGAGGACAGATACGCAGTATTTT
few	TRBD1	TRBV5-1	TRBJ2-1	CASSSTTDRVKSF	TGCGCCAGCAGCTCGACAACGGACAGGGTCAAGTCCTTC
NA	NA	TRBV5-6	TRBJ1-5	CASSLGQVNQPQHF	TGTGCCAGCAGCTTGGGTCAGGTCAATCAGCCCCAGCATTTT
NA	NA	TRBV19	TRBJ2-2	CASSIGQANTGELFF	TGTGCCAGTAGTATAGGCCAGGCGAACACCGGGGAGCTGTTTTTT
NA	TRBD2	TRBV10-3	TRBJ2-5	CAISEPGLAGGQETQYF	TGTGCCATCAGTGAGCCGGGACTAGCGGGGGGGCAAGAGACCCAGTACTTC
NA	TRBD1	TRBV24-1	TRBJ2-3	CATSGNRGNVADTQYF	TGTGCCACCAGTGGTAACAGGGGGAACGTTGCAGATACGCAGTATTTT
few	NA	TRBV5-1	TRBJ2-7	CASSQSRVHEQYF	TGCGCCAGCAGCCAGAGCAGGGTGCACGAGCAGTACTTC
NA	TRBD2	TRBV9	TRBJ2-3	CASSVGDYSTDTQYF	TGTGCCAGCAGCGTAGGGGACTATAGCACAGATACGCAGTATTTT
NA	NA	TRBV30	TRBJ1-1	CAWAGRLRNTEAFF	TGTGCCTGGGCGGGAAGGTTAAGAAACACTGAAGCTTTCTTT
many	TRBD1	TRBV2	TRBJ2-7	CASKRDSLYEQYF	TGTGCCAGCAAAAGGGACAGTCTCTACGAGCAGTACTTC
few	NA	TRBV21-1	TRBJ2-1	CASVPGLACPLNEQFF	TGTGCCAGCGTCCCAGGTCTAGCCTGCCCTCTCAATGAGCAGTTCTTC
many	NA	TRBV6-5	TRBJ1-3	CASSYDGNTIYF	TGTGCCAGCAGTTACGACGGAAACACCATATATTTT
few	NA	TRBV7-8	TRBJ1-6	CASSLLSGSNSPLHF	TGTGCCAGCAGCTTACTATCAGGGTCGAATTCACCCCTCCACTTT
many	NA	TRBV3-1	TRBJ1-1	CASSQEVAIEAFF	TGTGCCAGCAGCCAAGAGGTTGCAATAGAAGCTTTCTTT
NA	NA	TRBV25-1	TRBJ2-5	CASSESDQRETQYF	TGTGCCAGCAGTGAATCAGACCAACGAGAGACCCAGTACTTC
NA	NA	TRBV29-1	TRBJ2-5	CSVDPPESQYF	TGCAGCGTTGATCCGCCGGAAAGCCAGTACTTC
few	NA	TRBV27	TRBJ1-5	CASSHHGQDSNQPQHF	TGTGCCAGCAGCCACCATGGGCAGGATAGCAATCAGCCCCAGCATTTT
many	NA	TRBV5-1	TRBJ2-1	CASSPGSDYNEQFF	TGCGCCAGCAGCCCAGGTTCTGACTACAATGAGCAGTTCTTC
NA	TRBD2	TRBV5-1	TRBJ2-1	CASRGTSGDNEQFF	TGCGCCAGCAGAGGGACTAGCGGGGACAATGAGCAGTTCTTC
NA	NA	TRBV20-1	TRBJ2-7	CSAREASSYEQYF	TGCAGTGCTAGAGAGGCTAGCTCCTACGAGCAGTACTTC
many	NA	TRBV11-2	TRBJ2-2	CASSQKRMAGTGELFF	TGTGCCAGCAGCCAAAAACGTATGGCGGGGACCGGGGAGCTGTTTTTT
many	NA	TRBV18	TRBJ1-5	CASSLRDSNQPQHF	TGTGCCAGCTCACTGAGAGATAGCAATCAGCCCCAGCATTTT
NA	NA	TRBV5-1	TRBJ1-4	CASSPERPNEKLFF	TGCGCCAGCAGCCCAGAACGTCCTAATGAAAAACTGTTTTTT
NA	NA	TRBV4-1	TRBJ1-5	CASSQEGRAQPQHF	TGCGCCAGCAGCCAAGAGGGGAGGGCTCAGCCCCAGCATTTT
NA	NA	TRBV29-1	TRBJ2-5	CSVEAGGETQYF	TGCAGCGTTGAAGCCGGGGGCGAGACCCAGTACTTC
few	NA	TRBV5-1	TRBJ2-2	CASSLDLNTGELFF	TGCGCCAGCAGCCTAGACCTAAACACCGGGGAGCTGTTTTTT
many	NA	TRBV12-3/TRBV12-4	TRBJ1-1	CASSSGLGNTEAFF	TGTGCCAGCAGTTCGGGGTTGGGTAACACTGAAGCTTTCTTT
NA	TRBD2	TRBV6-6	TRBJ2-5	CASRPSGGFQETQYF	TGTGCCAGCAGGCCTAGCGGGGGCTTCCAAGAGACCCAGTACTTC
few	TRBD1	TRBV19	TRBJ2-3	CASSTDRVPDTQYF	TGTGCCAGTAGTACTGACAGGGTCCCAGATACGCAGTATTTT
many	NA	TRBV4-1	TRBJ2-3	CASSQEELAWDTQYF	TGCGCCAGCAGCCAAGAGGAACTAGCATGGGATACGCAGTATTTT
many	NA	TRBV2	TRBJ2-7	CASRIRGPYEQYF	TGTGCCAGCAGGATCCGGGGCCCCTACGAGCAGTACTTC
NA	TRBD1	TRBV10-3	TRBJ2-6	CAITSSGGAGANVLTF	TGTGCCATCACCAGCTCAGGGGGCGCTGGGGCCAACGTCCTGACTTTC
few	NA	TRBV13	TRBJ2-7	CASSLDERNEQYF	TGTGCCAGCAGCTTGGACGAGCGCAACGAGCAGTACTTC